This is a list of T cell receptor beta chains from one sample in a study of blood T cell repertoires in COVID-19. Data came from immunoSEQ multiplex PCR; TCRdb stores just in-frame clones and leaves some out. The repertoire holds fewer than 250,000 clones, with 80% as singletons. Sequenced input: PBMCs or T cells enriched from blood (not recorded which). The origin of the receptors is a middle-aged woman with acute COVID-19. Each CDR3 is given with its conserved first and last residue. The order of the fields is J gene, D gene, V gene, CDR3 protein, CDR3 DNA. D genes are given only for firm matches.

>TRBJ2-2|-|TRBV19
CASSMVSTGELFF
TGTGCCAGTAGTATGGTCAGCACCGGGGAGCTGTTTTTT
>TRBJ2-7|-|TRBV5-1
CATRLMFGSYEQYF
TGCGCCACCAGACTCATGTTTGGCTCCTACGAGCAGTACTTC
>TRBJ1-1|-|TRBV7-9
CASVVSRRQF
TGTGCCAGCGTGGTTTCGCGGAGGCAATTT
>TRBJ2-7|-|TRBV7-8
CASRAGLASYEQYF
TGTGCCAGCAGGGCGGGACTTGCCTCCTACGAGCAGTACTTC
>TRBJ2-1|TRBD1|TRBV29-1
CSVGRGQTYNEQFF
TGCAGCGTGGGCAGGGGGCAAACCTACAATGAGCAGTTCTTC
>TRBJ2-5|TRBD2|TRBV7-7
CASSLNLAGGQETQYF
TGTGCTAGCAGCTTAAACCTAGCGGGAGGACAAGAGACCCAGTACTTC
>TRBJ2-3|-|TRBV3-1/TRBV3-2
CASSSTPGDPPRTQYF
TGTGCCAGCTCCTCAACGCCAGGGGACCCCCCAAGGACGCAGTATTTT
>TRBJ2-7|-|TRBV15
CATSSFMGSYYEQYF
TGTGCCACCAGCAGTTTTATGGGGAGTTATTACGAGCAGTACTTC
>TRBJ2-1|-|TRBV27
CASSSLPLYNEQFF
TGTGCCAGCAGTTCCCTCCCTTTATACAATGAGCAGTTCTTC
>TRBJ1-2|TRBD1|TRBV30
CAFSDRGGYTF
TGTGCCTTTTCCGACAGGGGTGGCTACACCTTC